This T cell receptor beta chain was sequenced during a study of blood T cell repertoires in COVID-19. Across the whole study: Some COVID-19 samples were acute and others convalescent; all came from the United States, Italy and Spain.

In the study's own analysis: Reference gene primer amplification gave estimated nucleated cell counts. The method was immunoSEQ multiplex PCR; TCRdb's version includes in-frame clones alone and lacks a portion of them. D and trimming were read from the DNA, whereas the V and J calls and clone size are those reported in that table. The repertoire holds more than 15,000 clones, 80% to 90% seen once, with roughly 8.3% in the top ten. Germline CDR1 reads SEHNR; CDR2 reads FQNEAQ (reference sequence). Trimming shortened V by 1 base and J by 10 bases, and 8 bases separated the two germline ends. The CDR3 totals 13 residues. This clone was seen only a few times. This sample also contains other DNA sequences that code for the same CDR3.

The chain employs TRBV7-9 and TRBJ1-6; D remains unclear. Material for sequencing was peripheral blood. This receptor was identified in a human donor in a cohort sampled during active COVID-19. The donor label of this sample is uncertain. CDR3 sequence: CASSLEGESPLHF. DNA for the CDR3: TGTGCCAGCAGCTTAGAAGGAGAATCACCCCTCCACTTT.